This T cell receptor (beta chain) was identified during a study of blood T cell repertoires in COVID-19. The overall study: The United States, Italy and Spain provided the acute and convalescent COVID-19 samples.

In the source study's methods: Scientists estimated how many nucleated cells there were by amplifying reference gene primers. The data were produced by immunoSEQ multiplex PCR, yet TCRdb's version contains in-frame clones alone and is incomplete. The DNA was the basis for D and trimming; V, J and clone size are from that table. The repertoire includes under 85,000 clones, approximately 84% of them detected once, and roughly 12% sits in the top ten. The CDR3 has 14 amino acids. Unmatched junction bases numbered 5, after V lost 7 bases and J lost 2 bases. CDR1 and CDR2 (germline): SNHLY, FYNNEI. This sequence joins TRBV2 and TRBJ1-3; 7 bases match TRBD1. Sequenced sample: peripheral blood. The clonotype comes from a human donor in a cohort sampled during active COVID-19. This chain's CDR3 is CASIRTGTGNTIYF. As DNA, the CDR3 is TGTGCCAGCATTCGGACAGGAACTGGAAACACCATATATTTT.